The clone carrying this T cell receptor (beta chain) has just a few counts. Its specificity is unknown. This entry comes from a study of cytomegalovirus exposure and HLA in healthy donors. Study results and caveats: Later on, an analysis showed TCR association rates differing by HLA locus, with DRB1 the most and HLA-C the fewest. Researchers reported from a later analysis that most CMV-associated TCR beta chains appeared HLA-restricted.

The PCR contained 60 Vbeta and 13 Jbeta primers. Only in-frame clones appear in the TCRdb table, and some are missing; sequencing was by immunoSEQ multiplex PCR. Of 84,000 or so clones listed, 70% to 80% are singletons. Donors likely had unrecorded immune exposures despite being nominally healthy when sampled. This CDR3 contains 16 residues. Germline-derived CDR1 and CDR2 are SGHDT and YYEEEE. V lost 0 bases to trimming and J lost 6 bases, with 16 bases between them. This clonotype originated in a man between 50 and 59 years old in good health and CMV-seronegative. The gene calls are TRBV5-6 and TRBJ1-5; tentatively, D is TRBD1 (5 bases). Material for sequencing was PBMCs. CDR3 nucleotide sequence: TGTGCCAGCAGCTTGGCCTTGGGGGGAGAACTTCAGCCCCAGCATTTT. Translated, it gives CASSLALGGELQPQHF.